This note documents a single TCR beta chain sequence. This clonotype was found a few times. Its antigen is currently not known. No much larger clonotype is one base removed from it; base qualities were not supplied. Amplification of TCR beta CDR3 regions was carried out from RNA transcripts. The first round of RT-PCR for the TCR CDR3 was performed with the HTBI primer set and the Qiagen OneStep RT-PCR kit. Libraries were constructed in a second round of multiplex PCR, after which size selection and purification were performed. The libraries were sequenced on an Illumina HiSeq2000 using paired-end 100 bp reads. Regarding the original processing steps: SOAPnuke was used to process the raw data, with reads discarded if the reads contained adapters or uncalled bases, had a mean Phred below 15, or lacked an exact constant-primer or identifier match. High-quality paired reads were merged with COPE v1.2.5, and unique nucleotide sequences were defined as clonotypes. MiTCR v1.1 was used to align clonotypes to the IMGT TRBV, TRBD and TRBJ reference segments. The analysis included only V-J combinations with a frequency above 0.0001, which together covered around 99% of the repertoires. The TCS score was defined as F50 (clonal expansion) divided by E x V (chaos), with BLOSUM62-based TCRdist calculated between CDR3 peptides within each V-J. Welch's t-statistics and random forest reduced some 510 V-J features to 13, which were used in a naive Bayes classifier (R e1071). Using fastp at Q25 and MiXCR, TCRdb reprocessed the public reads and kept productive beta chains. Every distinct CDR3 protein forms one entry, paired with its most common genes and DNA. In this record, the V and J calls reflect TCRdb's handling and not the investigators' own analysis. Counted in this sample were 150,000 to 200,000 distinct CDR3 sequences; about a sixth of them appeared once. Around 29% of the sample lies in the top ten.

Graves' hyperthyroidism was defined as stable when no progression to ophthalmopathy occurred over 18 months of follow-up. Hyperthyroidism patients were newly diagnosed, had a disease duration of under 2 months, and were aged 18 to 65 years. Exclusion was applied to patients with uncontrolled infections, other autoimmune diseases, pregnancy or lactation. Diagnoses relied on clinical symptoms, serum thyroxine and TRAb, thyroid ultrasound and orbital computed tomography. Ficoll-Paque density gradient centrifugation was used to isolate PBMCs from about 9.4 ml of fresh peripheral blood. Total RNA was extracted using Trizol reagent, and RNA quality was assessed on an Agilent 2100 Bioanalyzer. The CDR1 and CDR2 encoded by the germline V gene (reference sequence) are LNHDA and SQIVND. Ends trimmed: V by 4 bases, J by 3 bases; bases unmatched to a gene: 4. From the cysteine up to the phenylalanine, the CDR3 has a length of 14 residues. The sequence is cut down to CDR3 DNA, 42 bases in frame from base 1.

The data originate from a study of T cells in Graves' hyperthyroidism and ophthalmopathy (dated by TCRdb to the late 2010s). For context, the study as a whole: Peripheral blood was sampled at the time of initial diagnosis, prior to any treatment. After blood sampling, hyperthyroidism patients were treated with methimazole at a starting dose of 30 mg daily, and ophthalmopathy patients were treated with high-dose intravenous methylprednisolone. According to the paper, TCR Vbeta CDR3 sequencing was carried out on 135 peripheral blood samples, which came from fewer than 50 ophthalmopathy, roughly 75 hyperthyroidism and about 17 progressor patients. The 100 discovery patients were randomly split 7:3 into training and test sets. In about 6 Graves' hyperthyroidism patients, the study also compared T-cell repertoires from thyroid tissue with T-cell repertoires from blood. To identify distinguishing TCR V-J signatures, a discovery cohort of 100 patients was used, comprising 40 to 45 with Graves' ophthalmopathy and approximately 58 with stable Graves' hyperthyroidism. An independent validation cohort of some 18 hyperthyroidism patients and roughly 16 patients who later progressed to ophthalmopathy tested prospective prediction of ophthalmopathy.

The research as a whole found: Most expanded thyroid clonotypes (frequency above 0.001) were also detected in blood, suggesting blood repertoires may reflect thyroid immune responses. No statistical method was used to set the sample size in advance, and investigators knew the group allocation. In validation, the model predicted progression to ophthalmopathy with over 65% sensitivity and 72.22% specificity, a median of around 6.6 months before onset. In cross-validation, a model built on a 13 V-J signature told ophthalmopathy apart from stable hyperthyroidism with under 90% sensitivity and approximately 84% specificity, and in testing the same model reached 80%/75%.

The receptor was derived from a woman aged 45 to 65 with Graves' hyperthyroidism. This chain is built from TRBV19 and TRBJ1-1; 8 central bases correspond to TRBD1. Sequencing input: blood. Here the CDR3 is given as CASSTDRGYTEAFF. The DNA reads TGTGCCAGTAGTACCGACAGGGGATACACTGAAGCTTTCTTT.